Below are 28 T cell receptor beta chains sequenced from a single sample in a study of T cell responses to AZD1222 COVID-19 vaccine. Clones were sequenced by immunoSEQ multiplex PCR, and TCRdb holds only the in-frame ones, with some missing. The sample includes more than 95,000 clones, about 90% of them seen just once. The source material was peripheral blood, sampled 28 days after the second AZD1222 dose. These receptors came from an adult who received the AZD1222 COVID-19 vaccine.

The rearrangement links TRBV18 to TRBJ2-2; D gene unclear. The CDR3 is 16 amino acids. The germline CDR1 and CDR2 sequences are KGHSH and LQKENI. V lost 2 bases and J lost 1, with 11 bases in between. The CDR3 loop reads CASSPRTVRNTGELFF. CDR3 nucleotides: TGTGCCAGCTCACCAAGGACGGTCCGGAACACCGGGGAGCTGTTTTTT.

This chain joins TRBV30 and TRBJ1-6, with 7 bases lining up with TRBD1. The J segment lost 5 bases and the V segment lost 6 bases, leaving 4 bases of the junction unmatched. Germline CDR1 is GTSNPN and CDR2 is SVGIG (reference sequence). The CDR3 is made up of 13 amino acids. CDR3 DNA sequence: TGTGCCTGTACGGGACAGAATAATTCACCCCTCCACTTT. Translated, it gives CACTGQNNSPLHF.

On this clone: This sample also contains other DNA sequences that code for the same CDR3. The chain carries TRBV5-1 and TRBJ1-1; possible D gene TRBD1, 5 bases. The CDR3 has 13 residues. Germline V gives CDR1 SGHRS, CDR2 YFSETQ. V was cut by 1 base and J by 2 bases, with 6 bases left in between. CDR3 protein: CASSLQGNTEAFF. CDR3 nucleotide sequence: TGCGCCAGCAGCTTGCAGGGAAACACTGAAGCTTTCTTT. The entire variable domain, with the rest obtained from reference TRBV5-1 and TRBJ1-1, is as follows: KAGVTQTPRYLIKTRGQQVTLSCSPISGHRSVSWYQQTPGQGLQFLFEYFSETQRNKGNFPGRFSGRQFSNSRSEMNVSTLELGDSALYLCASSLQGNTEAFFGQGTRLTVV.

About this clone itself: A read error may account for a junction end that differs from germline. V gene TRBV2 combines with J gene TRBJ2-4; 12 nucleotides line up with TRBD2. CDR3 length: 18 amino acids. Germline loops: CDR1 SNHLY, CDR2 FYNNEI. CDR3 bases: TGTACCAGTCAGGGTCTAGCGGGAGGGACTCTAGCCAAAAACATTCAGTACTTC. It translates to CTSQGLAGGTLAKNIQYF.

The chain carries TRBV27 and TRBJ2-7, with a tentative D call TRBD1 (5 bases). The CDR3 extends over 14 amino acids. Trimming removed 3 bases at V and 3 bases at J, with 12 bases between. The germline V gene encodes CDR1 MNHEY and CDR2 SMNVEV (reference sequence). The CDR3 sequence is CASSLTGRVYEQYF. CDR3 DNA: TGTGCCAGCAGTTTGACTGGCAGGGTCTACGAGCAGTACTTC.

This clone was recorded only once. The chain carries TRBV4-2 and TRBJ1-2; the D gene is possibly TRBD1 (5 bases). Germline V gene sequence: CDR1 LGHNA, CDR2 YNFKEQ. This CDR3 has 16 amino acids. V lost 0 bases and J 8 bases, leaving 19 bases between the germline ends. CDR3 sequence reads: CASSQDLISRAEGYTF. The CDR3 bases are TGTGCCAGCAGCCAAGATTTGATCTCCAGGGCGGAAGGCTACACCTTC.

The V gene is TRBV20-1, the J gene TRBJ2-7; D not resolved. Germline V gene lookup returns CDR1 DFQATT and CDR2 SNEGSKA (reference sequence). V gave up 6 bases and J gave up 2 bases, with 8 bases separating them. The CDR3 consists of 11 residues. The CDR3 DNA reads as TGCAGTGCCTTAGTTACCTACGAGCAGTACTTC. The encoded protein is CSALVTYEQYF.

The chain uses TRBV7-3 and TRBJ2-3; 7 positions agree with TRBD2. The germline CDR1 and CDR2 sequences are SGHTA and FQGTGA. Losses at the gene ends were 2 bases for V and 7 bases for J; bases not matched to a gene: 9. The CDR3 runs 15 residues. CDR3 DNA sequence: TGTGCCAGCAGCTTAGGCGGGAGTGAGATAAATACGCAGTATTTT. It specifies CASSLGGSEINTQYF.

The chain uses TRBV2 and TRBJ2-7; D remains ambiguous. Trimming pared 7 bases from V and 3 bases from J, leaving 10 bases between. Germline loops: CDR1 SNHLY, CDR2 FYNNEI. The CDR3 has 12 residues. CDR3 sequence: CASNIFYYEQYF. Written as DNA, the CDR3 is TGTGCCAGCAATATCTTCTACTACGAGCAGTACTTC.

This chain uses TRBV6-5 with TRBJ1-4; D unresolved. The germline CDR1 and CDR2 sequences are MNHEY and SVGAGI. V was pared by 5 bases and J by 4 bases, with 11 bases between. The CDR3 runs to 14 residues. The CDR3 DNA reads as TGTGCCAGCAGTCTCCCGGAGGGTAATGAAAAACTGTTTTTT. As protein: CASSLPEGNEKLFF.

The V gene is TRBV6-6, the J gene TRBJ2-3, with D possibly TRBD2 on 6 matching bases. Germline-derived CDR1 and CDR2 are MNHNY and SVGAGI (reference sequence). The CDR3 runs to 15 residues. V was pared by 2 bases and J by 3 bases, with 12 bases between. CDR3 in amino acids: CASSYKGTQTDTQYF. The CDR3 bases are TGTGCCAGCAGTTACAAAGGGACTCAGACAGATACGCAGTATTTT.

The rearrangement links TRBV4-2 to TRBJ2-3, with a tentative D call TRBD2 (5 bases). The V end lost 1 base, the J end lost 1 base, and 18 bases lay between the germline ends. CDR3 length: 18 residues. Germline values: CDR1 LGHNA, CDR2 YNFKEQ. The CDR3 reads CASSQGKRTGFGTDTQYF. The DNA of the CDR3 is TGTGCCAGCAGCCAAGGGAAAAGGACGGGATTCGGCACAGATACGCAGTATTTT.

The chain employs TRBV5-4 and TRBJ1-1; TRBD1 is a possible D gene (5 bases). The CDR3 spans 13 residues. V was clipped by 4 bases and J by 5 bases, with 12 bases between them. The germline CDR1 and CDR2 sequences are SGHNT and YYREEE (reference sequence). The CDR3 DNA follows: TGTGCCAGCAGCGAGGGGACCGAAACTGAAGCTTTCTTT. Protein: CASSEGTETEAFF.

This chain connects TRBV28 to TRBJ1-5; 10 nucleotides agree with TRBD1. CDR1 and CDR2 from the germline V gene are MDHEN and SYDVKM. The CDR3 extends over 14 amino acids. Trimming removed 5 bases from V and 8 bases from J; junction bases left unmatched: 6. CDR3: CASSSYGTGEPQHF. Written as DNA, the CDR3 is TGTGCCAGCAGTAGTTATGGGACAGGGGAGCCCCAGCATTTT.

The CDR3 DNA follows: TGTGCCAGCAGCCCCCTCCGTGCGGGGGGTTTGTCCTACGAGCAGTACTTC. This sequence encodes CASSPLRAGGLSYEQYF. V and J are TRBV11-2 and TRBJ2-7; 8 nucleotides align to TRBD2. After removal of 5 bases from V and 1 base from J, the junction contained 13 bases not matched to a gene. The CDR3 runs to 17 residues. Germline lookup yields CDR1 SGHAT and CDR2 FQNNGV.

The chain couples TRBV10-2 to TRBJ2-1, with a possible D match to TRBD2 (5 bases). The V gene's germline CDR1 is WSHSY and CDR2 SAAADI. V was shortened by 6 bases and J by 2 bases, with 11 bases between the two germline ends. The CDR3 is made up of 14 amino acids. The CDR3 region is CASRIDGTYNEQFF. The CDR3 DNA reads TGCGCCAGCAGGATCGACGGGACCTACAATGAGCAGTTCTTC.

This clone has a handful of counts. The V gene is TRBV30, the J gene TRBJ2-7; 12 bases match TRBD2. CDR1 and CDR2 from the germline V gene are GTSNPN and SVGIG (reference sequence). Trimming cost V 5 bases and J 4 bases; bases outside gene matches: 3. The CDR3 runs to 13 residues. CDR3 in amino acids: CAWALAGGYEQYF. The DNA for the CDR3 is TGTGCCTGGGCCCTAGCGGGAGGGTACGAGCAGTACTTC.

The chain employs TRBV2 and TRBJ2-5; D might be TRBD2 (6 bases). V lost 7 bases and J 2 bases, leaving 14 bases between the germline ends. The germline V gene has CDR1 SNHLY and CDR2 FYNNEI. There are 14 residues in the CDR3. The CDR3 DNA sequence: TGTGCCAGCACCAAAGGGACTGTACAAGAGACCCAGTACTTC. This codes for CASTKGTVQETQYF.

The chain couples TRBV27 to TRBJ2-1, with TRBD2 matching over 12 bases. CDR3 length: 17 residues. V dropped 6 bases and J dropped 9; count of bases not matched to a gene: 15. Germline values: CDR1 MNHEY, CDR2 SMNVEV (reference sequence). The CDR3 bases are TGTGCCAGCAGCAAAACCGGGGCTAGCGGGAGGGCTGGTGAGCAGTTCTTC. It yields the protein CASSKTGASGRAGEQFF.

The V and J genes are TRBV12-3 or TRBV12-4 and TRBJ1-3; D is unresolved. This CDR3 is built from 13 residues. The V end was cut by 7 bases, the J end by 4 bases, with 11 bases between. The CDR3 protein is CASILDKGNTIYF. CDR3 DNA sequence: TGTGCCAGCATCCTAGACAAAGGAAACACCATATATTTT.

The chain employs TRBV5-1 and TRBJ1-4, with a possible D match to TRBD1 (5 bases). CDR3 length equals 14 residues. Trimming took off 4 bases at V and 8 bases at J, with 15 bases between the two ends. CDR1 is SGHRS and CDR2 is YFSETQ in the germline V gene. Here the CDR3 DNA reads TGCGCCAGCAGCCGGGACTCAGCGGGGGAAAAACTGTTTTTT. The encoded protein is CASSRDSAGEKLFF.

V and J are TRBV21-1 and TRBJ1-5. TRBV21-1 is a pseudogene locus. There are 16 residues in the CDR3. CDR3: CASSPPQRDPNQPQHF. DNA for the CDR3: TGTGCCAGCAGCCCACCCCAGAGAGACCCCAATCAGCCCCAGCATTTT.

The CDR3 spells CASSVDRAETQYF. As DNA, the CDR3 is TGTGCCAGCAGCGTAGACAGGGCCGAGACCCAGTACTTC. This chain links TRBV9 with TRBJ2-5; perhaps TRBD1 as D (6 bases). Per germline, CDR1 SGDLS and CDR2 YYNGEE. This CDR3 has 13 amino acids. Trimming removed 0 bases at V and 5 bases at J, with 8 bases between.

The chain has TRBV6-6 and TRBJ1-4, with 9 bases aligning to TRBD1. This CDR3 region has 14 residues. V shed 6 bases and J 8 bases; nucleotides not matched to a gene: 7. The germline CDR1 and CDR2 sequences are MNHNY and SVGAGI (reference sequence). The CDR3 loop reads CASRNRGRREKLFF. CDR3 DNA sequence: TGTGCCAGCAGAAACAGGGGGCGTAGGGAAAAACTGTTTTTT.

The rearrangement links TRBV28 to TRBJ1-5, with 9 bases matching TRBD1. The length of the CDR3 is 21 residues. CDR1 and CDR2 from the germline V gene are MDHEN and SYDVKM. The trim removed 6 bases at V and 2 bases at J, leaving 23 bases unmatched. The CDR3 here is CASRIRDRDSVGVYGNQPQHF. The CDR3 bases are TGTGCCAGCAGAATCCGGGACAGGGATTCCGTGGGCGTCTATGGCAATCAGCCCCAGCATTTT.

V is TRBV27 and J is TRBJ2-1, with 7 positions matching TRBD1. Trimming cost V 5 bases and J 4 bases; bases outside gene matches: 8. Germline assignment: CDR1 MNHEY and CDR2 SMNVEV (reference sequence). This CDR3 spans 15 amino acids. The DNA for the CDR3 is TGTGCCAGCAGTCAACAGGGGCTATTTTACAATGAGCAGTTCTTC. Amino acids: CASSQQGLFYNEQFF.

V and J are TRBV28 and TRBJ1-6; D is unresolved. Germline V gene lookup returns CDR1 MDHEN and CDR2 SYDVKM. V was trimmed by 3 bases and J by 0 bases, leaving 9 bases between them. The CDR3 is 16 amino acids. The CDR3 is CASSFRQASYNSPLHF. CDR3 DNA sequence: TGTGCCAGCAGTTTTCGGCAAGCCTCCTATAATTCACCCCTCCACTTT.

The chain is built from TRBV19 and TRBJ1-2; the D gene is possibly TRBD1 (5 bases). Trimming took off 0 bases at V and 4 bases at J, with 15 bases between the two ends. Per the germline V gene, CDR1 is LNHDA and CDR2 is SQIVND (reference sequence). The CDR3 spans 16 residues. The CDR3 sequence is CASSIDTTAFTYGYTF. The DNA of the CDR3 is TGTGCCAGTAGTATAGATACGACAGCTTTCACCTATGGCTACACCTTC. The entire variable domain, with the rest obtained from reference TRBV19 and TRBJ1-2, is as follows: DGGITQSPKYLFRKEGQNVTLSCEQNLNHDAMYWYRQDPGQGLRLIYYSQIVNDFQKGDIAEGYSVSREKKESFPLTVTSAQKNPTAFYLCASSIDTTAFTYGYTFGSGTRLTVV.